This entry lists 11 T cell receptor beta chains sequenced from one sample in a study of cytomegalovirus exposure and HLA in healthy donors. PCR was performed using 60 Vbeta and 13 Jbeta primers. Generated by immunoSEQ multiplex PCR, the TCRdb table keeps only in-frame clones and is missing some. The sample has about 210,000 clones, 81% seen once; the top ten hold about 3.5%. Sequenced input: PBMCs. These receptors all come from a man between 35 and 55 years old in good health and CMV-seropositive.

The rearrangement joins TRBV5-1 to TRBJ2-5; 8 nucleotides align to TRBD1. CDR1 and CDR2 from the germline V gene are SGHRS and YFSETQ. There are 17 residues in the CDR3. The V and J ends lost 4 bases and 5 bases, in that order; junction bases with no gene match: 16. CDR3 nucleotides: TGCGCCAGCAGCCTCGACAGGGGAAGTGGGTTAAGGGAGACCCAGTACTTC. Translation gives CASSLDRGSGLRETQYF.

The chain is built from TRBV5-1 and TRBJ2-2; 7 positions match TRBD1. CDR1 SGHRS and CDR2 YFSETQ come from the germline V gene. V shed 0 bases and J 0 bases; nucleotides not matched to a gene: 2. The CDR3 is 16 amino acids. CDR3 protein: CASSLEGTANTGELFF. CDR3 DNA sequence: TGCGCCAGCAGCTTGGAAGGGACAGCGAACACCGGGGAGCTGTTTTTT.

This clone occurred once. One junction end disagrees with the germline gene, perhaps due to a read error. The chain is built from TRBV4-1 and TRBJ2-5; 9 positions agree with TRBD2. CDR3 length equals 14 residues. Germline-derived CDR1 and CDR2 are MGHRA and YSYEKL. This CDR3 reads CASSTGTSRETQYF. The CDR3 nucleotides are TGTGCCAGCAGCACCGGGACTAGCAGGGAGACCCAGTACTTC.

J is TRBJ1-2 and V is TRBV4-3; 7 nucleotides align to TRBD1. Germline V CDR1 and CDR2: LGHNA, YSLEER. The CDR3 sequence is 14 residues long. V dropped 4 bases and J dropped 5; count of bases not matched to a gene: 7. DNA for the CDR3: TGCGCCAGCAGCCCCCCCGGGACAGCATATGGCTACACCTTC. This encodes CASSPPGTAYGYTF.

The rearrangement uses TRBV5-1 and TRBJ2-2, with 7 bases aligning to TRBD2. The CDR3 length is 17 residues. Looked up from germline, CDR1 is SGHRS and CDR2 is YFSETQ. The V segment lost 4 bases and the J segment 0 bases; nucleotides outside the gene matches: 9. CDR3 in amino acids: CASSARERGANTGELFF. In nucleotides, the CDR3 is TGCGCCAGCAGCGCGCGGGAACGGGGGGCGAACACCGGGGAGCTGTTTTTT.

The rearrangement links TRBV14 to TRBJ2-5, with 12 bases fitting TRBD2. V dropped 1 base and J dropped 14; count of bases not matched to a gene: 5. Germline V gene sequence: CDR1 SGHDN, CDR2 FVKESK. CDR3 length: 13 residues. The CDR3 loop is CASSQGLAGAPYF. CDR3 bases: TGTGCCAGCAGCCAAGGACTAGCGGGAGCCCCCTACTTC.

The rearrangement uses TRBV10-3 and TRBJ2-7, with 7 nucleotides matching TRBD1. J was trimmed by 6 bases and V by 4 bases; bases with no gene match: 9. This CDR3 is 14 amino acids long. CDR1 ENHRY and CDR2 SYGVKD come from the germline V gene. As DNA, the CDR3 is TGTGCCATCAGTGGGACAGGTTATACGAGCGAGCAGTACTTC. Protein sequence: CAISGTGYTSEQYF.

The chain links TRBV7-9 to TRBJ1-2; TRBD1 might be the D (6 bases). CDR3 size: 14 residues. Germline CDR1 is SEHNR and CDR2 is FQNEAQ (reference sequence). V gave up 3 bases and J gave up 2 bases, with 10 bases separating them. The CDR3 sequence: CASSFAGANYGYTF. For the CDR3, the DNA is TGTGCCAGCAGCTTCGCAGGGGCAAACTATGGCTACACCTTC.

The chain combines TRBV5-4 with TRBJ1-4, with TRBD1 matching 7 bases. Germline CDR1 reads SGHNT; CDR2 reads YYREEE (reference sequence). The J segment lost 3 bases and the V segment lost 4 bases, leaving 0 bases of the junction unmatched. The CDR3 is 13 residues long. CDR3 in DNA: TGTGCCAGCAGCCAGGGGGCTAATGAAAAACTGTTTTTT. Residues: CASSQGANEKLFF. The whole variable domain, filled in from reference TRBV5-4 and TRBJ1-4, reads ETGVTQSPTHLIKTRGQQVTLRCSSQSGHNTVSWYQQALGQGPQFIFQYYREEENGRGNFPPRFSGLQFPNYSSELNVNALELDDSALYLCASSQGANEKLFFGSGTQLSVL.

The gene calls are TRBV10-1 and TRBJ2-5; TRBD1 is a possible D gene (7 bases). CDR3 length: 16 residues. The V and J ends lost 0 bases and 4 bases respectively, with 15 bases between them. Germline V gives CDR1 WNHNN, CDR2 SYGVQD (reference sequence). The CDR3 here is CASSESTGLGGETQYF. In DNA, the CDR3 is TGCGCCAGCAGTGAGTCGACAGGGTTGGGGGGAGAGACCCAGTACTTC.

The genes are TRBV7-2 and TRBJ1-4, with a weak D call TRBD1 (5 bases). Germline CDR1 is SGHTA and CDR2 is FQGNSA. The CDR3 runs 13 residues. V lost 3 bases, J lost 8 bases, and 10 bases lay in between. The CDR3 coding sequence is TGTGCCAGCAGCTTTGACGCAGGGGAAAAACTGTTTTTT. Translating gives CASSFDAGEKLFF. The full variable domain, rest sourced from reference TRBV7-2 and TRBJ1-4, is GAGVSQSPSNKVTEKGKDVELRCDPISGHTALYWYRQSLGQGLEFLIYFQGNSAPDKSGLPSDRFSAERTGGSVSTLTIQRTQQEDSAVYLCASSFDAGEKLFFGSGTQLSVL.